The T cell receptor (beta chain) described here comes from a study of T cells in Graves' hyperthyroidism and ophthalmopathy. The CDR3 has 16 amino acids. Germline CDR1 is DFQATT and CDR2 is SNEGSKA (reference sequence). After removal of 0 bases from V and 9 bases from J, the junction contained 12 bases not matched to a gene. Regions amplified from RNA transcripts were the TCR beta CDR3 regions. The HTBI primer set drove a first-round RT-PCR of the TCR CDR3. MiXCR, run by TCRdb on the multiplex PCR reads, gives a single entry per CDR3 protein. The repertoire holds 300,000 to 450,000 distinct CDR3 sequences, with 14% as singletons. The study included ophthalmopathy patients with Clinical Activity Score at least 3, NOSPECS grade at least 4 and duration under 3 months. In this sample, this clonotype turned up many times.

The V gene is TRBV20-1, the J gene TRBJ2-1, with 9 nucleotides matching TRBD1. The sequence was collected from a woman in her 30s with Graves' ophthalmopathy. Sequencing was performed on blood. The chain's CDR3 is CSARDHQTGGRGEQFF. CDR3 coding DNA: TGCAGTGCTAGAGATCACCAGACAGGGGGAAGGGGTGAGCAGTTCTTC.